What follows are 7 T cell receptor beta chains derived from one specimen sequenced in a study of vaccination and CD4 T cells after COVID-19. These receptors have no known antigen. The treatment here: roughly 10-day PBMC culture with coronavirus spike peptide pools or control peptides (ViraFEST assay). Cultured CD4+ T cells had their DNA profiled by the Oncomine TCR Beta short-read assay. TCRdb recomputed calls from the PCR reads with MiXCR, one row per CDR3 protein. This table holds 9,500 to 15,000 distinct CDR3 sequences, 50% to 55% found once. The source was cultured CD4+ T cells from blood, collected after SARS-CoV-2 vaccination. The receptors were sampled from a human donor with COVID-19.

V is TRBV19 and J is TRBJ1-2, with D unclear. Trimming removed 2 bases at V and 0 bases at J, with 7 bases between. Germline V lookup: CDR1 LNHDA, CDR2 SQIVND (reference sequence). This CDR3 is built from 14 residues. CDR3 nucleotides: TGTGCCAGTAGTATAACCGACCCTAACTATGGCTACACCTTC. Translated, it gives CASSITDPNYGYTF.

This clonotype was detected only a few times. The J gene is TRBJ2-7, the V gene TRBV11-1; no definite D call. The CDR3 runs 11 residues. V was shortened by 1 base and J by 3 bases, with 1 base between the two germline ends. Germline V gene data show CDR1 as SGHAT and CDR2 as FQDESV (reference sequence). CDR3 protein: CASSLDYEQYF. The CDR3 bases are TGTGCCAGCAGCTTAGACTACGAGCAGTACTTC. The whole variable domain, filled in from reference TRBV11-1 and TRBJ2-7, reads EAEVAQSPRYKITEKSQAVAFWCDPISGHATLYWYRQILGQGPELLVQFQDESVVDDSQLPKDRFSAERLKGVDSTLKIQPAELGDSAMYLCASSLDYEQYFGPGTRLTVT.

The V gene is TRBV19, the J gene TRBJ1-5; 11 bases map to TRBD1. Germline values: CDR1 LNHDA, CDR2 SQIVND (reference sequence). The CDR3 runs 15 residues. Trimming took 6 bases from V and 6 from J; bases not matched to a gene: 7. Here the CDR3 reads CASRPGTGGSQPQHF. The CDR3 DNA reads TGTGCCAGTAGACCCGGGACAGGGGGTAGTCAGCCCCAGCATTTT.

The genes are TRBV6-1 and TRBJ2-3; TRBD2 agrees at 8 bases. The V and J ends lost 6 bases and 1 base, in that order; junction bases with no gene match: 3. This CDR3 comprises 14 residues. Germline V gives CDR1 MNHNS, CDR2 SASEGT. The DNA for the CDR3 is TGTGCCAGCAGAACTAGCGGCCGCACAGATACGCAGTATTTT. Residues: CASRTSGRTDTQYF.

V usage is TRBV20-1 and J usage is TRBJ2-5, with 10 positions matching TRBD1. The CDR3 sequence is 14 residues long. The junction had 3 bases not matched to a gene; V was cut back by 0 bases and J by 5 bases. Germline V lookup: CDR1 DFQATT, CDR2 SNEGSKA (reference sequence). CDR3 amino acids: CSARETGGRETQYF. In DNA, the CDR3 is TGCAGTGCTAGAGAGACAGGGGGCCGGGAGACCCAGTACTTC.

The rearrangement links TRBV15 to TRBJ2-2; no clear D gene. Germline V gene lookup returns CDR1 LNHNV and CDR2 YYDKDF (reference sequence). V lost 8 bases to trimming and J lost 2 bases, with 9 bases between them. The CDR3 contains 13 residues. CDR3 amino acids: CATQPTNTGELFF. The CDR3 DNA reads TGTGCCACCCAGCCTACTAACACCGGGGAGCTGTTTTTT. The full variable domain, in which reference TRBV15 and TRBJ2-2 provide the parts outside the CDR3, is DAMVIQNPRYQVTQFGKPVTLSCSQTLNHNVMYWYQQKSSQAPKLLFHYYDKDFNNEADTPDNFQSRRPNTSFCFLDIRSPGLGDTAMYLCATQPTNTGELFFGEGSRLTVL.

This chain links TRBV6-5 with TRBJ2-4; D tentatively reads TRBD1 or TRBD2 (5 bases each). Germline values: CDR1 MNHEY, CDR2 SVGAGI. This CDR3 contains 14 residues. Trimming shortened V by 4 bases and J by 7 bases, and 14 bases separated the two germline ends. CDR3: CASSSSGTANIQYF. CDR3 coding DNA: TGTGCCAGCAGTTCTTCAGGGACGGCGAACATTCAGTACTTC.